Below are 28 T cell receptor beta chains sequenced from a single sample in a study of OX40 agonist ivuxolimab in advanced cancers. Measured with immunoSEQ multiplex PCR; TCRdb has only the in-frame clones, and not every one. The sample holds 67,000 or so clones, 86% seen once. The sample was CD4+ or CD8+ T cells sorted from blood, taken in a trial of the OX40 agonist ivuxolimab. The receptor source for this set is an adult with an advanced solid tumor such as melanoma, head and neck, liver or kidney cancer.

The chain has TRBV5-5 and TRBJ2-3, with D perhaps TRBD2 (5 bases). Germline V gives CDR1 SGHKS, CDR2 YYEKEE (reference sequence). The CDR3 covers 16 residues. The V end was cut by 4 bases, the J end by 4 bases, with 19 bases between. This CDR3 reads CASSPRDYTISDTQYF. The CDR3 DNA sequence: TGTGCCAGCAGCCCGCGAGACTATACGATCTCAGATACGCAGTATTTT.

The count of this clone is one. The chain couples TRBV9 to TRBJ2-3, with TRBD2 matching 11 bases. The germline gives CDR1 SGDLS, CDR2 YYNGEE. The CDR3 is made up of 16 amino acids. After removal of 0 bases from V and 4 bases from J, the junction contained 4 bases not matched to a gene. The CDR3 is CASSVGTSGGSDTQYF. The CDR3 DNA reads TGTGCCAGCAGCGTAGGTACTAGCGGGGGATCAGATACGCAGTATTTT.

The chain links TRBV19 to TRBJ1-4, with a weak D call TRBD1 (5 bases). The CDR3 is made up of 15 amino acids. Germline V gives CDR1 LNHDA, CDR2 SQIVND (reference sequence). V was cut by 1 base and J by 8 bases, with 14 bases left in between. The CDR3 reads CASSIAYGTGEKLFF. CDR3 nucleotides: TGTGCCAGTAGTATAGCTTACGGGACGGGCGAAAAACTGTTTTTT.

The genes are TRBV12-2 and TRBJ2-2; the table's D call of TRBD1 was not tested on the DNA. TRBV12-2 is an annotated pseudogene. This CDR3 has 15 amino acids. The CDR3 DNA is TGTGCAAGTCGCTTAGATGGGTTTGGGCCCGGGGAGCTGTTTTTT. Translation gives CASRLDGFGPGELFF.

The chain couples TRBV28 to TRBJ1-6; TRBD1 might be the D (6 bases). The CDR3 consists of 14 residues. The V and J ends lost 8 bases and 5 bases respectively, with 13 bases between them. Per the germline V gene, CDR1 is MDHEN and CDR2 is SYDVKM. DNA of the CDR3: TGTGCCAGCGGCCCGAGGACAGATAATTCACCCCTCCACTTT. This encodes CASGPRTDNSPLHF. The whole variable domain, filled in from reference TRBV28 and TRBJ1-6, reads DVKVTQSSRYLVKRTGEKVFLECVQDMDHENMFWYRQDPGLGLRLIYFSYDVKMKEKGDIPEGYSVSREKKERFSLILESASTNQTSMYLCASGPRTDNSPLHFGNGTRLTVT.

The chain joins TRBV4-3 to TRBJ2-3; the match to TRBD2 covers 13 bases. Germline CDR1 and CDR2: LGHNA and YSLEER. The length of the CDR3 is 17 residues. The ends lost 3 bases at V and 0 bases at J; junction bases unmatched: 3. The CDR3 DNA is TGCGCCAGCAGCCAGGGACTAGCGGGGAGTAGCACAGATACGCAGTATTTT. Translation gives CASSQGLAGSSTDTQYF.

The rearrangement links TRBV5-4 to TRBJ1-5, with a possible D match to TRBD1 (5 bases). The CDR3 is 14 amino acids. Germline CDR1 SGHNT, CDR2 YYREEE (reference sequence). Trimming left V 1 base short and J 5 bases short, with 10 bases between. The CDR3, as DNA: TGTGCCAGCAGCTTGCAGGGTGTCGATCAGCCCCAGCATTTT. Amino acids: CASSLQGVDQPQHF.

The J gene is TRBJ2-1, the V gene TRBV2, with 11 positions matching TRBD1. CDR1 is SNHLY and CDR2 is FYNNEI in the germline V gene. The V segment lost 5 bases and the J segment 6 bases; nucleotides outside the gene matches: 3. CDR3 length: 14 amino acids. The CDR3 loop is CASSPGTGGNEQFF. The DNA for the CDR3 is TGTGCCAGCAGTCCCGGGACAGGGGGCAATGAGCAGTTCTTC.

The chain joins TRBV30 to TRBJ1-3; TRBD1 agrees at 7 bases. With 3 bases clipped from V and 2 bases from J, the junction kept 1 base outside the gene matches. This CDR3 is built from 13 residues. The germline V gene encodes CDR1 GTSNPN and CDR2 SVGIG (reference sequence). The CDR3 spells CAWSGTAGNTIYF. CDR3 nucleotide sequence: TGTGCCTGGAGCGGGACAGCTGGAAACACCATATATTTT.

The V gene is TRBV6-4, the J gene TRBJ2-7; 10 bases are a match to TRBD1. The length of the CDR3 is 13 residues. CDR1 and CDR2 (germline): MRHNA, SNTAGT. V shed 10 bases, J shed 5 bases, and the junction held 8 bases outside the gene matches. CDR3 DNA: TGTGCCAAATACCGGGACAGGGGAAACGAGCAGTACTTC. This encodes CAKYRDRGNEQYF.

In DNA, the CDR3 is TGTGCCAGCACCCAGGGGGTGGGAACGCAGTATTTT. Translating gives CASTQGVGTQYF. This rearrangement joins TRBV2 to TRBJ2-3; 7 bases align to TRBD1. In germline, CDR1 is SNHLY, CDR2 FYNNEI. The V segment lost 7 bases and the J segment 9 bases; nucleotides outside the gene matches: 7. The CDR3 extends over 12 amino acids.

This chain connects TRBV14 to TRBJ1-4; D gene uncertain. Looked up from germline, CDR1 is SGHDN and CDR2 is FVKESK. The ends were cut back, 1 base at V and 1 base at J, with 7 bases in the middle. This CDR3 region has 15 residues. CDR3 in amino acids: CASSQGSGTNEKLFF. The CDR3 region has the DNA TGTGCCAGCAGCCAAGGCTCGGGAACTAATGAAAAACTGTTTTTT.

V usage is TRBV5-6 and J usage is TRBJ2-5, with a possible D match to TRBD2 (6 bases). The germline gives CDR1 SGHDT, CDR2 YYEEEE. This CDR3 contains 14 residues. V shed 6 bases and J shed 1 base, with 13 bases lying between them. CDR3 loop: CASTSTSSQETQYF. CDR3 DNA sequence: TGTGCCAGCACCTCTACTAGCAGCCAAGAGACCCAGTACTTC. Full variable domain (outside the CDR3, taken from reference TRBV5-6 and TRBJ2-5): DAGVTQSPTHLIKTRGQQVTLRCSPKSGHDTVSWYQQALGQGPQFIFQYYEEEERQRGNFPDRFSGHQFPNYSSELNVNALLLGDSALYLCASTSTSSQETQYFGPGTRLLVL.

The J gene is TRBJ2-5, the V gene TRBV11-1, with D tentatively TRBD1 or TRBD2 (5 bases each). The CDR3 is 16 amino acids. Trimming took 2 bases from V and 5 from J, leaving 18 bases between them. Germline CDR1 and CDR2: SGHAT and FQDESV (reference sequence). The CDR3 protein is CASSLTLGVLWETQYF. CDR3 DNA: TGTGCCAGCAGCTTAACCTTGGGGGTTCTGTGGGAGACCCAGTACTTC.

CDR3 residues: CASSIPGDYGYTF. The CDR3 bases are TGTGCCAGTAGTATCCCCGGAGACTATGGCTACACCTTC. This chain uses TRBV19 with TRBJ1-2; D ambiguous. Germline V gene sequence: CDR1 LNHDA, CDR2 SQIVND (reference sequence). The germline V and J ends were trimmed by 3 bases and 3 bases, with 8 bases remaining between them. This CDR3 has 13 residues.

V usage is TRBV5-1 and J usage is TRBJ2-5, with D hard to call. V shed 4 bases and J shed 3 bases, with 10 bases lying between them. The CDR3 sequence is 13 residues long. Per the germline V gene, CDR1 is SGHRS and CDR2 is YFSETQ. This chain's CDR3 is CASSTRTEETQYF. The CDR3 DNA reads as TGCGCCAGCAGCACCCGGACGGAAGAGACCCAGTACTTC. Filled out from reference TRBV5-1 and TRBJ2-5, the complete variable domain reads KAGVTQTPRYLIKTRGQQVTLSCSPISGHRSVSWYQQTPGQGLQFLFEYFSETQRNKGNFPGRFSGRQFSNSRSEMNVSTLELGDSALYLCASSTRTEETQYFGPGTRLLVL.

This chain connects TRBV7-3 to TRBJ2-2; TRBD2 matches at 8 bases. The V gene's germline CDR1 is SGHTA and CDR2 FQGTGA. V gave up 2 bases and J gave up 4 bases; unmatched junction bases: 6. This CDR3 spans 16 amino acids. The CDR3 reads CASSLLGGGPTGELFF. CDR3 nucleotides: TGTGCCAGCAGCTTACTCGGCGGGGGGCCCACCGGGGAGCTGTTTTTT.

This clone was observed a handful of times. The V gene is TRBV2, the J gene TRBJ1-6, with a weak D call TRBD1 (6 bases). Per the germline V gene, CDR1 is SNHLY and CDR2 is FYNNEI. The CDR3 covers 14 residues. With 7 bases removed from V and 6 bases from J, the gap between germline ends came to 13 bases. CDR3 bases: TGTGCCAGCACCGTGACAGGAGCTAATTCACCCCTCCACTTT. Encoded protein: CASTVTGANSPLHF.

CDR3 bases: TGTGCCAGCAGCCCTGGGACAGGGGGTATGGAGGGAGGCTACACCTTC. Translated, it gives CASSPGTGGMEGGYTF. The genes are TRBV6-6 and TRBJ1-2, with TRBD1 matching 11 bases. Per germline, CDR1 MNHNY and CDR2 SVGAGI (reference sequence). This CDR3 spans 16 amino acids. The V and J ends lost 6 bases and 8 bases, in that order; junction bases with no gene match: 14.

This chain connects TRBV11-3 to TRBJ1-1; TRBD1 aligns across 7 bases. CDR3 length: 14 amino acids. Germline CDR1 is SGHNT and CDR2 is YENEEA. The V gene end was trimmed by 5 bases and the J gene end by 1 base; junction bases not matched to a gene: 4. CDR3: CASSRQGPNTEAFF. The CDR3 region has the DNA TGTGCCAGCAGCCGACAGGGACCGAACACTGAAGCTTTCTTT.

The chain couples TRBV4-1 to TRBJ1-4; no clear D gene. The CDR3 has 13 residues. The V gene lost 4 bases and the J gene lost 8 bases, with 11 bases spanning the gap. CDR1 MGHRA and CDR2 YSYEKL come from the germline V gene. The CDR3 is CASSLTAPEKLFF. As DNA, the CDR3 is TGCGCCAGCAGCCTCACCGCCCCCGAAAAACTGTTTTTT.

This chain connects TRBV28 to TRBJ2-3; D not certain. The CDR3 consists of 15 residues. The V end was cut by 7 bases, the J end by 2 bases, with 16 bases between. CDR1 is MDHEN, CDR2 SYDVKM, per germline. This CDR3 reads CASTPNGQFTDTQYF. Written as DNA, the CDR3 is TGTGCCAGCACCCCTAACGGGCAGTTCACAGATACGCAGTATTTT.

This clone has a single count. The V gene is TRBV11-3, the J gene TRBJ2-1, with a tentative D call TRBD1 (6 bases). Looked up from germline, CDR1 is SGHNT and CDR2 is YENEEA. This CDR3 is 15 amino acids long. Deletions cut 0 bases from V and 0 bases from J, with 6 bases between. The CDR3 is CASSLEGGSYNEQFF. CDR3 in DNA: TGTGCCAGCAGCTTAGAAGGGGGCTCCTACAATGAGCAGTTCTTC.

The chain is built from TRBV6-5 and TRBJ2-3, with 9 bases identical to TRBD1. After removal of 5 bases from V and 6 bases from J, the junction contained 6 bases not matched to a gene. This CDR3 has 14 residues. CDR1 and CDR2 from the germline V gene are MNHEY and SVGAGI. The CDR3 DNA follows: TGTGCCAGCAGTCAGGGACAGGGAGGCGATACGCAGTATTTT. It yields the protein CASSQGQGGDTQYF.

Only one count was recorded for this clone. The chain carries TRBV5-1 and TRBJ2-5, with D perhaps assigned TRBD1 or TRBD2 (5 bases each). Germline CDR1 is SGHRS and CDR2 is YFSETQ. V lost 7 bases and J lost 2, with 18 bases in between. The CDR3 sequence is 15 residues long. CDR3 region: CASSRVGGVQETQYF. CDR3 bases: TGCGCCAGCTCGAGGGTTGGGGGTGTACAAGAGACCCAGTACTTC. Together with reference TRBV5-1 and TRBJ2-5, the CDR3 gives the full variable domain: KAGVTQTPRYLIKTRGQQVTLSCSPISGHRSVSWYQQTPGQGLQFLFEYFSETQRNKGNFPGRFSGRQFSNSRSEMNVSTLELGDSALYLCASSRVGGVQETQYFGPGTRLLVL.

The V gene is TRBV11-2, the J gene TRBJ1-1; D is unresolved. The CDR3 runs 13 residues. The V gene lost 4 bases and the J gene lost 4 bases, with 10 bases spanning the gap. Germline values: CDR1 SGHAT, CDR2 FQNNGV. The CDR3 protein is CASSSGMLTEAFF. CDR3 coding DNA: TGTGCCAGCAGCTCGGGTATGCTCACTGAAGCTTTCTTT.

The chain is built from TRBV19 and TRBJ2-2; D is ambiguous. The germline V gene has CDR1 LNHDA and CDR2 SQIVND (reference sequence). V shed 5 bases and J shed 6 bases, with 16 bases lying between them. The CDR3 spans 15 residues. This chain's CDR3 is CASSRIGGISGELFF. The CDR3 bases are TGTGCCAGTAGTCGGATTGGTGGGATTTCCGGGGAGCTGTTTTTT.

This clone came up once. The V gene is TRBV6-5, the J gene TRBJ2-5; 8 bases line up with TRBD2. Per germline, CDR1 MNHEY and CDR2 SVGAGI. This CDR3 region has 15 residues. With V trimmed by 0 bases and J by 8 bases, 8 bases remained unmatched. CDR3 in DNA: TGTGCCAGCAGTTACTCTGAAACTAGCGGTGAAACCCAGTACTTC. Protein sequence: CASSYSETSGETQYF.